This T cell receptor beta chain was sequenced in a study of cytomegalovirus exposure and HLA in healthy donors. In the case of this clone: Antigen specificity is unknown.

The germline CDR1 and CDR2 sequences are MRHNA and SNTAGT. V gave up 3 bases and J gave up 3 bases, with 11 bases separating them. The CDR3 spans 15 residues. Study-wide points: In a later analysis, a genetic analysis reported fewer productive-TCR N-insertions in an Asian-associated ancestry cluster than the cohort average. The likely origin of a cluster of highly shared sequence variants was a sequencing artifact. Excluded: some indistinguishable V segments such as TRBV6-2 and TRBV6-3.

The PCR was carried out with 60 Vbeta primers and 13 Jbeta primers. The protocol was immunoSEQ multiplex PCR, while the TCRdb copy is restricted to in-frame clones and leaves out a portion. The top ten clones hold approximately 1.5% of a sample with tens of thousands of clones, approximately 88% of them seen once. The clonotype was recovered from a man between 25 and 39 years old in good health and CMV-seropositive. This rearrangement joins TRBV6-4 to TRBJ2-2, with D tentatively TRBD1 (5 bases). Sequenced input: PBMCs. DNA for the CDR3: TGTGCCAGCAGTGAGTCAGGGTTAGACACCGGGGAGCTGTTTTTT. Protein sequence: CASSESGLDTGELFF.